One sample yielded the 5 T cell receptor beta chains listed below, sequenced in a study of Graves' ophthalmopathy and Graves' hyperthyroidism. Using RNA transcripts, the TCR beta CDR3 regions were amplified. RT-PCR in the first round used HTBI primers; a second-round multiplex PCR followed. One entry per CDR3 protein, called by TCRdb with MiXCR from the multiplex PCR reads. The sample lists 150,000 to 200,000 distinct CDR3 sequences; 30% to 45% were seen once. Specimen: peripheral blood. The receptors were gathered from a man in his thirties or forties with Graves' ophthalmopathy.

This chain links TRBV28 with TRBJ2-7; 9 nucleotides align to TRBD1. The junction had 10 bases not matched to a gene; V was cut back by 4 bases and J by 3 bases. Germline V CDR1 and CDR2: MDHEN, SYDVKM. This CDR3 is 16 amino acids long. CDR3 nucleotides: TGTGCCAGCAGTTCCTCACAGGGGGCTCGCGACTACGAGCAGTACTTC. Translating it yields CASSSSQGARDYEQYF. Combining the CDR3 with reference TRBV28 and TRBJ2-7 gives the whole variable domain DVKVTQSSRYLVKRTGEKVFLECVQDMDHENMFWYRQDPGLGLRLIYFSYDVKMKEKGDIPEGYSVSREKKERFSLILESASTNQTSMYLCASSSSQGARDYEQYFGPGTRLTVT.

This chain connects TRBV6-1 to TRBJ1-5, with D uncertain. V lost 6 bases, J lost 3 bases, and 15 bases lay in between. The CDR3 has 15 residues. CDR1 MNHNS and CDR2 SASEGT come from the germline V gene. CDR3 loop: CASSSRWQINQPQHF. The DNA for the CDR3 is TGTGCCAGCAGCAGTCGGTGGCAGATCAATCAGCCCCAGCATTTT.

This clonotype occurred many times. CDR3 sequence reads: CASSGDRADTEAFF. For the CDR3, the DNA is TGCGCCAGCAGCGGAGACAGGGCTGACACTGAAGCTTTCTTT. The chain uses TRBV5-1 and TRBJ1-1, with TRBD1 identical over 7 bases. There are 14 residues in the CDR3. Germline lookup yields CDR1 SGHRS and CDR2 YFSETQ. The V segment lost 4 bases and the J segment 3 bases; nucleotides outside the gene matches: 6.

The chain couples TRBV20-1 to TRBJ2-4, with 7 positions matching TRBD2. Germline V gene lookup returns CDR1 DFQATT and CDR2 SNEGSKA (reference sequence). The CDR3 totals 13 residues. The trim removed 4 bases at V and 6 bases at J, leaving 6 bases unmatched. CDR3 amino acids: CSATWTGGNIQYF. The CDR3 DNA is TGCAGTGCTACTTGGACGGGAGGAAACATTCAGTACTTC.

This chain joins TRBV7-9 and TRBJ2-7, with a weak D call TRBD2 (6 bases). The CDR3 loop spans 12 amino acids. V lost 6 bases and J 5 bases, leaving 11 bases between the germline ends. Germline V lookup: CDR1 SEHNR, CDR2 FQNEAQ (reference sequence). CDR3 coding DNA: TGTGCCAGCAGTCCTCCGGGGGACGAGCAGTACTTC. Protein: CASSPPGDEQYF.